The present entry profiles one T cell receptor beta chain with its context. Its target is not known. This sample stems from a study of blood T cells in healthy people across ages. Study-level points and caveats: Donors of long life had a larger count of naive CD4+ cells and greater diversity than aged donors.

Together with a sample-barcoded 5' primer, a J-beta primer mix was included in a second PCR lasting about 7 to 12 cycles. Every cDNA molecule carried a tag from a template-switch adaptor bearing 12 random nucleotides. MiXCR, run by TCRdb on the 5' RACE reads, gives a single entry per CDR3 protein. Of some 690,000 distinct CDR3 sequences in the sample, approximately 22% are singletons; the top ten hold about 22%. Donors ranged from roughly 6 to 100 years old and were healthy Caucasians in Russia. Every sample yielded at least 6 million isolated PBMCs. V lost 8 bases to trimming and J lost 6 bases; unmatched junction nucleotides: 4. The CDR3 loop spans 15 amino acids. Germline values: CDR1 ENHRY, CDR2 SYGVKD.

What was sequenced was blood. This chain links TRBV10-3 with TRBJ2-4; 16 nucleotides match TRBD2. The sequence came from a man aged 65 to 79 in good health. In nucleotides, the CDR3 is TGTGCCATCTCTGGGACTAGCGGGAGGGCAAACATTCAGTACTTC. Protein product: CAISGTSGRANIQYF.